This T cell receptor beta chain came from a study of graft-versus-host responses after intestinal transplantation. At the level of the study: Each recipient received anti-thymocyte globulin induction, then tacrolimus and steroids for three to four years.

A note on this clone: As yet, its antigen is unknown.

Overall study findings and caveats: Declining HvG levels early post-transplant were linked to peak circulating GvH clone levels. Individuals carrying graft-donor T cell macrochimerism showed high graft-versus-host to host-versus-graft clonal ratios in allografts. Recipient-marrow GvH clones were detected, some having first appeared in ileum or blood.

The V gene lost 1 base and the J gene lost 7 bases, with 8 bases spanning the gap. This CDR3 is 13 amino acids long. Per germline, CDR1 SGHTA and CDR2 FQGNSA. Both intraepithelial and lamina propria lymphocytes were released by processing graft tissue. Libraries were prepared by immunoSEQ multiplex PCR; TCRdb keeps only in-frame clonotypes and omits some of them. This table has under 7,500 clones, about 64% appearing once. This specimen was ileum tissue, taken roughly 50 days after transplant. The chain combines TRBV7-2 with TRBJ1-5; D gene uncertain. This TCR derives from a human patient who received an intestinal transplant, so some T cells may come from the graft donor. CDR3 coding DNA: TGTGCCAGCAGCTTAGATCATCAACAGCCCCAGCATTTT. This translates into CASSLDHQQPQHF. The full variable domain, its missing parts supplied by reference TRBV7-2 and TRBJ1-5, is GAGVSQSPSNKVTEKGKDVELRCDPISGHTALYWYRQSLGQGLEFLIYFQGNSAPDKSGLPSDRFSAERTGGSVSTLTIQRTQQEDSAVYLCASSLDHQQPQHFGDGTRLSIL.